The 16 T cell receptor beta chains in this list originate from one sample, sequenced in a study of cytomegalovirus exposure and HLA in healthy donors. Both 60 Vbeta primers and 13 Jbeta primers went into the PCR. Sequencing was performed with immunoSEQ multiplex PCR; in TCRdb, only in-frame clones are kept and a portion is missing. The sample contains fewer than 250,000 clones, approximately 79% of which appear only once. The sample was PBMCs. These receptors all stem from a woman younger than 35 in good health and CMV-seronegative.

V is TRBV7-2 and J is TRBJ2-3; 8 bases map to TRBD1. This CDR3 contains 16 residues. Trimming at V came to 5 bases and at J to 2 bases, leaving 9 bases not matched to a gene. Germline values: CDR1 SGHTA, CDR2 FQGNSA. CDR3 amino acids: CASSTGQGPFTDTQYF. The CDR3 DNA follows: TGTGCCAGCAGCACCGGACAGGGACCCTTCACAGATACGCAGTATTTT.

The rearrangement uses TRBV9 and TRBJ1-1, with TRBD1 identical over 10 bases. With 1 base clipped from V and 0 bases from J, the junction kept 6 bases outside the gene matches. This CDR3 region has 17 residues. Germline assignment: CDR1 SGDLS and CDR2 YYNGEE. The CDR3, as DNA: TGTGCCAGCAGCGTAAGCGGAGGACAGGGGGTGAACACTGAAGCTTTCTTT. Protein product: CASSVSGGQGVNTEAFF.

This chain links TRBV7-6 with TRBJ1-2; 7 bases agree with TRBD1. Germline values: CDR1 SGHVS, CDR2 FNYEAQ. The CDR3 consists of 16 residues. Trimming took 2 bases from V and 6 from J; bases not matched to a gene: 12. The CDR3, as DNA: TGTGCCAGCAGCTTAAGACAGGGCCCAATCGAGGATGGCTACACCTTC. Translated: CASSLRQGPIEDGYTF.

Details on this clone: This same CDR3 is encoded by further DNA sequences in the sample. The rearrangement joins TRBV5-1 to TRBJ1-2; D uncertain. From germline, CDR1 is SGHRS and CDR2 YFSETQ. This CDR3 has 15 residues. Trimming pared 4 bases from V and 3 bases from J, leaving 16 bases between. CDR3 region: CASSLASSFDYGYTF. The CDR3 nucleotides read TGCGCCAGCAGCCTGGCTAGCAGCTTTGACTATGGCTACACCTTC.

The chain links TRBV4-3 to TRBJ2-1, with 9 bases lining up with TRBD2. V lost 3 bases, J lost 8 bases, and 5 bases stayed unmatched. Germline CDR1 is LGHNA and CDR2 is YSLEER. This CDR3 region has 14 residues. The CDR3 region has the DNA TGCGCCAGCAGCCACTGGACTAGCGCCGATGAGCAGTTCTTC. Translated, it gives CASSHWTSADEQFF.

In this sample, this clone turned up a few times. This chain links TRBV27 with TRBJ2-7, with 8 bases aligning to TRBD1. V was pared by 5 bases and J by 2 bases, with 5 bases of the junction left unmatched. This CDR3 has 14 amino acids. The V gene's germline CDR1 is MNHEY and CDR2 SMNVEV (reference sequence). This chain's CDR3 is CASSLTTGAYEQYF. DNA of the CDR3: TGTGCCAGCAGTCTAACGACAGGGGCCTACGAGCAGTACTTC.

The genes are TRBV7-7 and TRBJ2-7, with 8 bases that match TRBD1. This CDR3 is 14 amino acids long. The J segment lost 2 bases and the V segment lost 5 bases, leaving 5 bases of the junction unmatched. Germline CDR1 reads SSHAT; CDR2 reads FNYEAQ (reference sequence). CDR3 protein: CASSQGTGAYEQYF. CDR3 sequence (DNA): TGTGCCAGCAGCCAAGGGACAGGTGCCTACGAGCAGTACTTC.

This clone was recorded only once. The gene calls are TRBV4-3 and TRBJ2-7, with D perhaps matching TRBD2 (5 bases). The germline CDR1 and CDR2 sequences are LGHNA and YSLEER. The CDR3 length is 15 residues. The V gene lost 1 base and the J gene lost 6 bases, with 16 bases spanning the gap. CDR3 DNA: TGCGCCAGCAGCCAAGTGGCGGGCCCTTCGGGCGAGCAGTACTTC. This sequence encodes CASSQVAGPSGEQYF.

CDR3 amino acids: CAIGQDNQPQHF. The CDR3 bases are TGTGCCATTGGACAGGACAATCAGCCCCAGCATTTT. The chain links TRBV10-3 to TRBJ1-5; 7 bases are shared with TRBD1. In germline, CDR1 is ENHRY, CDR2 SYGVKD. Germline trimming cut 9 bases from V and 3 bases from J; bases unmatched to any gene: 2. The CDR3 is 12 amino acids.

This clone occurred a few times. V usage is TRBV19 and J usage is TRBJ1-1; TRBD1 is a possible D gene (5 bases). V shed 4 bases and J shed 3 bases, with 15 bases lying between them. CDR1 LNHDA and CDR2 SQIVND come from the germline V gene (reference sequence). The CDR3 is made up of 15 amino acids. The CDR3 DNA follows: TGTGCCAGTAGTAGGTCCGGGGGTGTGGACACTGAAGCTTTCTTT. This translates into CASSRSGGVDTEAFF.

This chain joins TRBV29-1 and TRBJ1-2; 8 positions agree with TRBD1. Germline V lookup: CDR1 SQVTM, CDR2 ANQGSEA. The CDR3 consists of 14 residues. J gave up 6 bases and V 3 bases, and 9 bases lay outside the gene matches. CDR3 nucleotides: TGCAGCGTTGATTCTTGGGGCAGGGGGCATGGCTACACCTTC. Translation: CSVDSWGRGHGYTF.

The chain joins TRBV6-1 to TRBJ2-7, with 7 bases aligning to TRBD2. Germline V gives CDR1 MNHNS, CDR2 SASEGT. The CDR3 covers 13 residues. V lost 3 bases, J lost 9 bases, and 8 bases stayed unmatched. The DNA of the CDR3 is TGTGCCAGCAGTGAGTCTGGGGACTATAGGCAGTACTTC. Protein sequence: CASSESGDYRQYF.

This chain connects TRBV28 to TRBJ1-6, with D tentatively TRBD1 (6 bases). The CDR3 is 14 residues long. Between the trimmed V and J ends, which lost 4 bases and 6 bases, there was a span of 10 bases. Germline values: CDR1 MDHEN, CDR2 SYDVKM. The CDR3 region is CASSSTGTNSPLHF. The CDR3 DNA reads as TGTGCCAGCAGTTCCACAGGGACTAATTCACCCCTCCACTTT.

V is TRBV18 and J is TRBJ1-5; D gene unclear. This CDR3 comprises 13 residues. The germline V and J ends were trimmed by 0 bases and 7 bases, with 7 bases remaining between them. CDR1 is KGHSH, CDR2 LQKENI, per germline. CDR3 DNA sequence: TGTGCCAGCTCACCACCACGGGAACAGCCCCAGCATTTT. This encodes CASSPPREQPQHF.

This chain connects TRBV19 to TRBJ2-5; 10 nucleotides agree with TRBD1. Judging by the DNA end, TRBJ2-7 fits better; the J call may be wrong. From germline, CDR1 is LNHDA and CDR2 SQIVND (reference sequence). CDR3 length: 14 amino acids. The CDR3 DNA reads TGTGCCAGTAGTCGAGGGACAGGGGAGTACGAGCAGTACTTC. It encodes CASSRGTGEYEQYF.

This chain connects TRBV6-5 to TRBJ1-2, with D unresolved. The CDR3 extends over 15 amino acids. V lost 5 bases and J 8 bases, leaving 21 bases between the germline ends. Germline V gene sequence: CDR1 MNHEY, CDR2 SVGAGI. The CDR3 sequence is CASSPGSRGLWGYTF. The CDR3 DNA is TGTGCCAGCAGTCCGGGTAGTCGTGGCCTATGGGGCTACACCTTC.